This is a list of T cell receptor beta chains from one sample in a study of HIV-infected patients and healthy controls. TCRdb analysed the 5' RACE reads with MiXCR anew, one entry per CDR3 protein. The sample comprises roughly 68,000 distinct CDR3 sequences, about a fifth of which are singletons, and approximately 1.5% rests with the top ten. Sequencing used CD4+ T cells from blood. The receptors shown here come from a human donor in good health. Each CDR3 is given with its conserved first and last residue. Each record gives: V gene, D gene, J gene, clone size, CDR3 length, CDR3 protein, CDR3 DNA. A D gene is named only where the DNA matches it firmly. For some rows the clone size is stated as once, few or many, or as a class when expanded; others skip it.

V gene: TRBV29-1
D gene: NA
J gene: TRBJ1-2
clone size: few
CDR3 length: 13
CDR3 protein: CSAQPRDGYGYTF
CDR3 DNA: TGCAGCGCCCAACCAAGGGACGGCTATGGCTACACCTTC

V gene: TRBV13
D gene: NA
J gene: TRBJ2-7
clone size: NA
CDR3 length: 11
CDR3 protein: CASSKSYEQYF
CDR3 DNA: TGTGCCAGCAGCAAATCCTACGAGCAGTACTTC

V gene: TRBV4-1
D gene: TRBD1
J gene: TRBJ2-1
clone size: NA
CDR3 length: 15
CDR3 protein: CASSQGQGAWNEQFF
CDR3 DNA: TGCGCCAGCAGCCAAGGACAGGGGGCATGGAATGAGCAGTTCTTC

V gene: TRBV12-2
D gene: NA
J gene: TRBJ2-3
clone size: NA
CDR3 length: 15
CDR3 protein: CASRLRLASTDTQYF
CDR3 DNA: TGTGCAAGTCGCTTACGGCTAGCGAGCACAGATACGCAGTATTTT

V gene: TRBV5-1
D gene: TRBD1
J gene: TRBJ1-4
clone size: many
CDR3 length: 19
CDR3 protein: CASRSESGQGIRANEKLFF
CDR3 DNA: TGCGCCAGCAGGTCCGAATCGGGACAGGGGATTAGAGCGAATGAAAAACTGTTTTTT

V gene: TRBV7-8
D gene: TRBD1
J gene: TRBJ1-1
clone size: few
CDR3 length: 14
CDR3 protein: CASSEGQPNTEAFF
CDR3 DNA: TGTGCCAGCAGCGAGGGACAGCCTAACACTGAAGCTTTCTTT

V gene: TRBV29-1
D gene: NA
J gene: TRBJ2-7
clone size: few
CDR3 length: 13
CDR3 protein: CSVPGHDSYEQYF
CDR3 DNA: TGCAGCGTTCCTGGACACGACTCCTACGAGCAGTACTTC

V gene: TRBV6-2/TRBV6-3
D gene: TRBD2
J gene: TRBJ2-3
clone size: many
CDR3 length: 15
CDR3 protein: CASRELAGVLDTQYF
CDR3 DNA: TGTGCCAGCAGAGAACTAGCGGGAGTTTTAGATACGCAGTATTTT

V gene: TRBV7-9
D gene: NA
J gene: TRBJ2-4
clone size: few
CDR3 length: 14
CDR3 protein: CASSLAGAENIQYF
CDR3 DNA: TGTGCCAGCAGCTTAGCGGGGGCCGAAAACATTCAGTACTTC

V gene: TRBV5-1
D gene: TRBD1
J gene: TRBJ1-2
clone size: many
CDR3 length: 15
CDR3 protein: CASSLEGQPYYGYTF
CDR3 DNA: TGCGCCAGCAGCTTGGAGGGACAGCCCTACTATGGCTACACCTTC

V gene: TRBV7-8
D gene: NA
J gene: TRBJ1-5
clone size: many
CDR3 length: 14
CDR3 protein: CASSLEQPDQPQHF
CDR3 DNA: TGTGCCAGCAGCTTAGAGCAGCCTGATCAGCCCCAGCATTTT

V gene: TRBV28
D gene: TRBD1
J gene: TRBJ1-4
clone size: many
CDR3 length: 17
CDR3 protein: CASSFSRQGATNEKLFF
CDR3 DNA: TGTGCCAGCAGTTTCAGCCGACAGGGTGCAACTAATGAAAAACTGTTTTTT

V gene: TRBV20-1
D gene: NA
J gene: TRBJ1-1
clone size: many
CDR3 length: 14
CDR3 protein: CSARGLRADTEAFF
CDR3 DNA: TGCAGTGCTAGGGGGCTCCGGGCGGACACTGAAGCTTTCTTT

V gene: TRBV12-3/TRBV12-4
D gene: NA
J gene: TRBJ1-1
clone size: many
CDR3 length: 14
CDR3 protein: CASSFTRRDTEAFF
CDR3 DNA: TGTGCCAGCAGTTTTACCAGGCGGGACACTGAAGCTTTCTTT

V gene: TRBV5-5
D gene: TRBD2
J gene: TRBJ2-5
clone size: many
CDR3 length: 15
CDR3 protein: CASSPQRGGEETQYF
CDR3 DNA: TGTGCCAGCAGCCCTCAGCGGGGGGGTGAAGAGACCCAGTACTTC

V gene: TRBV5-4
D gene: TRBD1
J gene: TRBJ1-1
clone size: NA
CDR3 length: 17
CDR3 protein: CASSSKGQGAPNTEAFF
CDR3 DNA: TGTGCCAGCAGCTCCAAGGGACAGGGGGCGCCGAACACTGAAGCTTTCTTT

V gene: TRBV7-2
D gene: NA
J gene: TRBJ2-1
clone size: NA
CDR3 length: 12
CDR3 protein: CASSLWGNEQLF
CDR3 DNA: TGTGCCAGCAGCTTATGGGGCAATGAGCAGCTCTTC

V gene: TRBV10-2
D gene: NA
J gene: TRBJ2-5
clone size: few
CDR3 length: 16
CDR3 protein: CASRGGQTISQETQYF
CDR3 DNA: TGCGCCAGCAGGGGGGGTCAGACTATTTCTCAAGAGACCCAGTACTTC

V gene: TRBV12-3/TRBV12-4
D gene: TRBD1
J gene: TRBJ1-2
clone size: once
CDR3 length: 14
CDR3 protein: CASSLRDRVHGYTF
CDR3 DNA: TGTGCCAGCAGTTTGAGGGACAGGGTACATGGCTACACCTTC

V gene: TRBV5-6
D gene: TRBD2
J gene: TRBJ2-7
clone size: many
CDR3 length: 17
CDR3 protein: CASSLLLAGAASYEQYF
CDR3 DNA: TGTGCCAGCAGCTTGCTACTAGCGGGGGCCGCGTCCTACGAGCAGTACTTC

V gene: TRBV4-2
D gene: NA
J gene: TRBJ2-3
clone size: many
CDR3 length: 12
CDR3 protein: CASSQEGDTQYF
CDR3 DNA: TGTGCCAGCAGCCAAGAAGGAGATACGCAGTATTTT

V gene: TRBV5-5
D gene: NA
J gene: TRBJ1-6
clone size: once
CDR3 length: 14
CDR3 protein: CASSRNVGDSPLHF
CDR3 DNA: TGTGCCAGCAGCCGCAACGTGGGGGATTCACCCCTCCACTTT

V gene: TRBV28
D gene: NA
J gene: TRBJ2-1
clone size: NA
CDR3 length: 14
CDR3 protein: CASRAAKSYNEQFF
CDR3 DNA: TGTGCCAGCAGAGCCGCGAAGAGCTACAATGAGCAGTTCTTC

V gene: TRBV5-1
D gene: NA
J gene: TRBJ1-4
clone size: few
CDR3 length: 12
CDR3 protein: CASSPGGWKLFF
CDR3 DNA: TGCGCCAGCAGCCCGGGAGGTTGGAAACTGTTTTTT

V gene: TRBV7-9
D gene: NA
J gene: TRBJ1-1
clone size: NA
CDR3 length: 14
CDR3 protein: CASSLDQGRTEAFF
CDR3 DNA: TGTGCCAGCAGCTTAGACCAGGGGCGCACTGAAGCTTTCTTT

V gene: TRBV10-3
D gene: NA
J gene: TRBJ2-7
clone size: NA
CDR3 length: 14
CDR3 protein: CAISDKENAYEQYF
CDR3 DNA: TGTGCCATCAGTGACAAGGAGAACGCCTACGAGCAGTACTTC

V gene: TRBV19
D gene: NA
J gene: TRBJ1-1
clone size: NA
CDR3 length: 14
CDR3 protein: CASSISRLNTEAFF
CDR3 DNA: TGTGCCAGTAGTATAAGCAGACTGAACACTGAAGCTTTCTTT

V gene: TRBV5-1
D gene: NA
J gene: TRBJ2-1
clone size: few
CDR3 length: 14
CDR3 protein: CASSWRALSDEQFF
CDR3 DNA: TGCGCCAGCAGCTGGCGGGCCCTAAGCGATGAGCAGTTCTTC

V gene: TRBV25-1
D gene: TRBD2
J gene: TRBJ2-3
clone size: NA
CDR3 length: 19
CDR3 protein: CASSPAPAGGPRVTDTQYF
CDR3 DNA: TGTGCCAGCAGCCCAGCTCCAGCGGGAGGGCCCAGGGTCACAGATACGCAGTATTTT

V gene: TRBV4-1
D gene: NA
J gene: TRBJ1-5
clone size: many
CDR3 length: 16
CDR3 protein: CASSQGLGGRNQPQHF
CDR3 DNA: TGCGCCAGCAGCCAAGGTCTGGGGGGGCGCAATCAGCCCCAGCATTTT

V gene: TRBV7-2
D gene: NA
J gene: TRBJ1-2
clone size: many
CDR3 length: 14
CDR3 protein: CASSPGRIGYGYTF
CDR3 DNA: TGTGCCAGCAGCCCCGGACGGATCGGCTATGGCTACACCTTC

V gene: TRBV4-1
D gene: NA
J gene: TRBJ1-1
clone size: many
CDR3 length: 14
CDR3 protein: CASSQEGLKAEAFF
CDR3 DNA: TGCGCCAGCAGCCAAGAAGGCCTCAAGGCTGAAGCTTTCTTT

V gene: TRBV9
D gene: NA
J gene: TRBJ1-3
clone size: NA
CDR3 length: 17
CDR3 protein: CASSPRVGPFSGNTIYF
CDR3 DNA: TGTGCCAGCAGCCCCCGGGTAGGGCCTTTCTCTGGAAACACCATATATTTT

V gene: TRBV28
D gene: TRBD1
J gene: TRBJ2-7
clone size: NA
CDR3 length: 12
CDR3 protein: CATGGTLSEQYF
CDR3 DNA: TGTGCCACAGGGGGAACATTGAGTGAGCAGTACTTC

V gene: TRBV28
D gene: TRBD2
J gene: TRBJ2-5
clone size: NA
CDR3 length: 20
CDR3 protein: CATPLPYSGPNLVSKETQYF
CDR3 DNA: TGTGCCACCCCGTTACCATATAGCGGGCCTAATCTAGTCTCGAAAGAGACCCAGTACTTC

V gene: TRBV9
D gene: TRBD2
J gene: TRBJ2-1
clone size: NA
CDR3 length: 17
CDR3 protein: CASSVGFTSGSVDEQFF
CDR3 DNA: TGTGCCAGCAGCGTAGGCTTTACTAGCGGGAGTGTGGATGAGCAGTTCTTC

V gene: TRBV28
D gene: NA
J gene: TRBJ1-1
clone size: NA
CDR3 length: 15
CDR3 protein: CASSLAVPGNTEAFF
CDR3 DNA: TGTGCCAGCAGTCTAGCGGTCCCAGGGAACACTGAAGCTTTCTTT

V gene: TRBV5-1
D gene: TRBD2
J gene: TRBJ2-5
clone size: many
CDR3 length: 16
CDR3 protein: CASSPGEAGGQETQYF
CDR3 DNA: TGCGCCAGCAGCCCCGGGGAGGCGGGGGGCCAAGAGACCCAGTACTTC

V gene: TRBV18
D gene: NA
J gene: TRBJ1-5
clone size: once
CDR3 length: 16
CDR3 protein: CASSPLGRGRNQPQHF
CDR3 DNA: TGTGCCAGCTCACCACTCGGCAGGGGCCGGAATCAGCCCCAGCATTTT

V gene: TRBV27
D gene: NA
J gene: TRBJ1-1
clone size: many
CDR3 length: 13
CDR3 protein: CASRSQRNTEAFF
CDR3 DNA: TGTGCCAGCAGGTCACAGAGGAACACTGAAGCTTTCTTT

V gene: TRBV10-2
D gene: NA
J gene: TRBJ1-1
clone size: NA
CDR3 length: 15
CDR3 protein: CASSTIVAGNTEAFF
CDR3 DNA: TGCGCCAGCAGTACTATTGTGGCTGGGAACACTGAAGCTTTCTTT

V gene: TRBV7-9
D gene: NA
J gene: TRBJ2-6
clone size: many
CDR3 length: 13
CDR3 protein: CASSPSGANVLTF
CDR3 DNA: TGTGCCAGCAGCCCCTCTGGGGCCAACGTCCTGACTTTC

V gene: TRBV5-1
D gene: TRBD2
J gene: TRBJ2-5
clone size: many
CDR3 length: 16
CDR3 protein: CASSVGLAGAQETQYF
CDR3 DNA: TGCGCCAGCAGCGTTGGACTAGCGGGGGCCCAAGAGACCCAGTACTTC

V gene: TRBV19
D gene: TRBD1
J gene: TRBJ1-1
clone size: NA
CDR3 length: 16
CDR3 protein: CASTSGRFTRGTEAFF
CDR3 DNA: TGTGCCAGTACCTCAGGAAGGTTTACCAGGGGGACTGAAGCTTTCTTT

V gene: TRBV5-1
D gene: NA
J gene: TRBJ1-2
clone size: few
CDR3 length: 12
CDR3 protein: CASSLGESGYTF
CDR3 DNA: TGCGCCAGCAGCTTGGGGGAATCTGGCTACACCTTC

V gene: TRBV30
D gene: NA
J gene: TRBJ1-2
clone size: NA
CDR3 length: 11
CDR3 protein: CAWSVRRGYTF
CDR3 DNA: TGTGCCTGGAGTGTACGCAGGGGCTACACCTTC

V gene: TRBV3-1
D gene: NA
J gene: TRBJ2-4
clone size: NA
CDR3 length: 17
CDR3 protein: CASSQDPRHIAKNIQYF
CDR3 DNA: TGTGCCAGCAGCCAAGACCCCAGGCACATAGCCAAAAACATTCAGTACTTC

V gene: TRBV6-5
D gene: TRBD1
J gene: TRBJ1-3
clone size: NA
CDR3 length: 14
CDR3 protein: CASSYRDRGNTIYF
CDR3 DNA: TGTGCCAGCAGTTACCGGGACAGGGGAAACACCATATATTTT

V gene: TRBV6-6
D gene: NA
J gene: TRBJ1-1
clone size: many
CDR3 length: 15
CDR3 protein: CASSYSGTQGTEAFF
CDR3 DNA: TGTGCCAGCAGTTACTCGGGGACACAGGGCACTGAAGCTTTCTTT

V gene: TRBV19
D gene: TRBD2
J gene: TRBJ2-3
clone size: few
CDR3 length: 15
CDR3 protein: CASSISAGATDTQYF
CDR3 DNA: TGTGCCAGTAGTATTTCGGCGGGAGCCACAGATACGCAGTATTTT

V gene: TRBV12-3/TRBV12-4
D gene: NA
J gene: TRBJ2-7
clone size: few
CDR3 length: 11
CDR3 protein: CASSRNYEQYF
CDR3 DNA: TGTGCCAGCAGCCGGAACTACGAGCAGTACTTC

V gene: TRBV30
D gene: TRBD2
J gene: TRBJ2-3
clone size: many
CDR3 length: 18
CDR3 protein: CAWSVPEERGGWYDTQYF
CDR3 DNA: TGTGCCTGGAGTGTACCTGAGGAGCGGGGGGGCTGGTACGATACGCAGTATTTT

V gene: TRBV18
D gene: NA
J gene: TRBJ1-1
clone size: many
CDR3 length: 12
CDR3 protein: CASSPPVGEAFF
CDR3 DNA: TGTGCCAGCTCACCACCGGTTGGGGAAGCTTTCTTT

V gene: TRBV20-1
D gene: TRBD1
J gene: TRBJ1-6
clone size: many
CDR3 length: 13
CDR3 protein: CSAAQGANSPLHF
CDR3 DNA: TGCAGTGCCGCCCAGGGGGCTAATTCACCCCTCCACTTT